This TCR beta chain is from a study of blood T cell repertoires in COVID-19. This CDR3 comprises 14 residues. V trimming: 3 bases; J trimming: 9 bases; junction bases outside the gene matches: 5. Germline CDR1 and CDR2: SGHRS and YFSETQ. Generated by immunoSEQ multiplex PCR, the TCRdb table keeps only in-frame clones and is missing some. The table records 95,000 to 110,000 clones, around 80% of them present only once. This receptor was identified in a man aged 70-80 years with acute or convalescent COVID-19. V gene TRBV5-1 combines with J gene TRBJ1-6; TRBD1 aligns across 8 bases. Sequencing was performed on peripheral blood. The CDR3 nucleotides read TGCGCCAGCAGCTCGAACGACAGGGGTTCACCCCTCCACTTT. It codes for CASSSNDRGSPLHF.